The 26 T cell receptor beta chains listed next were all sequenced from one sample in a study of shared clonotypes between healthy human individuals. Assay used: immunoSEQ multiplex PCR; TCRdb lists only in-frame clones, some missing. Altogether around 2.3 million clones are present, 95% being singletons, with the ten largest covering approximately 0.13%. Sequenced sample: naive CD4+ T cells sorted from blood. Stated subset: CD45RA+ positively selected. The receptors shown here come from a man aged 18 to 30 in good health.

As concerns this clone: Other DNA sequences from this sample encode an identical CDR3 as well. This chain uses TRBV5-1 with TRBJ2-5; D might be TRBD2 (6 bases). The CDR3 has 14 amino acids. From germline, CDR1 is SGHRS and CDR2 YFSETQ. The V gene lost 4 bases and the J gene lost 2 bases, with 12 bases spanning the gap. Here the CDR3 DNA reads TGCGCCAGCAGCCCGACTAGTGGACAAGAGACCCAGTACTTC. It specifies CASSPTSGQETQYF.

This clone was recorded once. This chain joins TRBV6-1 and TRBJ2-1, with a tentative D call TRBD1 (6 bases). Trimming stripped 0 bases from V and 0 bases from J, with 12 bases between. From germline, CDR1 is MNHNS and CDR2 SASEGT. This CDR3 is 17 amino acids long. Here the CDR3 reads CASSEAQLGASYNEQFF. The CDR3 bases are TGTGCCAGCAGTGAAGCGCAATTGGGGGCCTCCTACAATGAGCAGTTCTTC.

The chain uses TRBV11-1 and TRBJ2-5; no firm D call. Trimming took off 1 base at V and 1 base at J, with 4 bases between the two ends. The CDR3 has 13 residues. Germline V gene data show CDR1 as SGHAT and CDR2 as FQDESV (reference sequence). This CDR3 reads CASSLVRQETQYF. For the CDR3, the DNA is TGTGCCAGCAGCTTAGTTCGCCAAGAGACCCAGTACTTC.

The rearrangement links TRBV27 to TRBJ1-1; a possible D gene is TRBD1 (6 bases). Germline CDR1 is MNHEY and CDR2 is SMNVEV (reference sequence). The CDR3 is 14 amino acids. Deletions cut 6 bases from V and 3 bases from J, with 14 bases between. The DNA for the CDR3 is TGTGCCAGCAGGTCCCACCACAGGGACACTGAAGCTTTCTTT. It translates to CASRSHHRDTEAFF.

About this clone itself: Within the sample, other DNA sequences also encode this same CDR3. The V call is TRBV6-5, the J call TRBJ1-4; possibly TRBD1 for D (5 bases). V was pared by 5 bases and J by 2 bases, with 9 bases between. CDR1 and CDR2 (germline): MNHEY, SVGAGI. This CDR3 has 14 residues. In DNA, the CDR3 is TGTGCCAGCAGTCCAGGGTTTACTAATGAAAAACTGTTTTTT. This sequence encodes CASSPGFTNEKLFF.

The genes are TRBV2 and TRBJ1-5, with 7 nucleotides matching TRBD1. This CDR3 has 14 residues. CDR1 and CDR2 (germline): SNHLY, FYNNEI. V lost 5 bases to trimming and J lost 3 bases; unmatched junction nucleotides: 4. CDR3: CASSLGQANQPQHF. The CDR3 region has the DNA TGTGCCAGCAGTCTTGGACAGGCCAATCAGCCCCAGCATTTT.

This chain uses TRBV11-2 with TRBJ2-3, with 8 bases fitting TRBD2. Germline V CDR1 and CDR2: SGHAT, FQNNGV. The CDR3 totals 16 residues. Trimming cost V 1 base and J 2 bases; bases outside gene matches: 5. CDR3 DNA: TGTGCCAGCAGCTTAGTAGCGGGGACTTACACAGATACGCAGTATTTT. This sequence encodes CASSLVAGTYTDTQYF.

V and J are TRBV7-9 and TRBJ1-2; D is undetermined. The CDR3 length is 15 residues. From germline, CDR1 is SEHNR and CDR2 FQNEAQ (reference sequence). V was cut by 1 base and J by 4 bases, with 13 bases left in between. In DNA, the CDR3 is TGTGCCAGCAGCTTAGAAGCAGGAGGAGCCTATGGCTACACCTTC. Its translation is CASSLEAGGAYGYTF. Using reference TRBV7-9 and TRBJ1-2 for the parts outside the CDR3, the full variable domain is DTGVSQNPRHKITKRGQNVTFRCDPISEHNRLYWYRQTLGQGPEFLTYFQNEAQLEKSRLLSDRFSAERPKGSFSTLEIQRTEQGDSAMYLCASSLEAGGAYGYTFGSGTRLTVV.

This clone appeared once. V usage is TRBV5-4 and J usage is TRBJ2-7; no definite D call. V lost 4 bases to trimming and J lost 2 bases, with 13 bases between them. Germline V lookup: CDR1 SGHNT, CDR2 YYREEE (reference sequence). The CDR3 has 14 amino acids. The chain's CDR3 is CASSIQGFTYEQYF. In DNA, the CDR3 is TGTGCCAGCAGCATACAAGGGTTTACCTACGAGCAGTACTTC.

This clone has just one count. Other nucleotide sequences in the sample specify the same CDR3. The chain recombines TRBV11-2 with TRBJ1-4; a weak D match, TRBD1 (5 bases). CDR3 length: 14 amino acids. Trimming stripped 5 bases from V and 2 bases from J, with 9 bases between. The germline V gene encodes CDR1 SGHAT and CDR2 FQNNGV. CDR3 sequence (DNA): TGTGCCAGCAGCCCAGGGCCCACTAATGAAAAACTGTTTTTT. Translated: CASSPGPTNEKLFF.

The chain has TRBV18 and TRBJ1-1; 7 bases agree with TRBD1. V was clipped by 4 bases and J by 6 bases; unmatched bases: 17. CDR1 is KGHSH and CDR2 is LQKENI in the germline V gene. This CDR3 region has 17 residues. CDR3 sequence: CASSLLLQGLGAAEAFF. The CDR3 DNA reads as TGTGCCAGCTCACTCCTTCTACAGGGGTTGGGGGCCGCTGAAGCTTTCTTT.

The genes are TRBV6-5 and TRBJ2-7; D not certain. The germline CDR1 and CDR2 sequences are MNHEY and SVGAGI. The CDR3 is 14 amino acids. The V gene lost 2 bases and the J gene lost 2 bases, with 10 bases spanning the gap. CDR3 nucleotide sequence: TGTGCCAGCAGTTACAGGTCGCAAGCCTACGAGCAGTACTTC. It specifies CASSYRSQAYEQYF.

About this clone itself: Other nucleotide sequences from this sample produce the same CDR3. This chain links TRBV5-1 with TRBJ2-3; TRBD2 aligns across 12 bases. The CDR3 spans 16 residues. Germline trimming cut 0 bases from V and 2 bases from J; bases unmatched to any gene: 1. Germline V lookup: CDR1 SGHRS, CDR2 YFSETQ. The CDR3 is CASSLASGGATDTQYF. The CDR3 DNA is TGCGCCAGCAGCTTGGCTAGCGGGGGGGCCACAGATACGCAGTATTTT. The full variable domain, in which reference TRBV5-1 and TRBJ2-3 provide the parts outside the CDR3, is KAGVTQTPRYLIKTRGQQVTLSCSPISGHRSVSWYQQTPGQGLQFLFEYFSETQRNKGNFPGRFSGRQFSNSRSEMNVSTLELGDSALYLCASSLASGGATDTQYFGPGTRLTVL.

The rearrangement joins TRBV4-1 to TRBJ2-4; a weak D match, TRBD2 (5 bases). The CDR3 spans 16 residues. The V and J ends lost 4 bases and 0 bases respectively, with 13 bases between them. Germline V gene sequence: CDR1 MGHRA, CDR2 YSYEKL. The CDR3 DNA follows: TGCGCCAGCAGCCCCGGGGTATTCCTAGCCAAAAACATTCAGTACTTC. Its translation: CASSPGVFLAKNIQYF.

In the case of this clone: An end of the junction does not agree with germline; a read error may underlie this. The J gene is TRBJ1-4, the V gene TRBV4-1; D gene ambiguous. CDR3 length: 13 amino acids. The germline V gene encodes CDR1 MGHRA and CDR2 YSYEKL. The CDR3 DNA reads TGCGCCAGCAGCCAAGCTGTTTCCGAAAAACTGTTCTTT. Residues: CASSQAVSEKLFF.

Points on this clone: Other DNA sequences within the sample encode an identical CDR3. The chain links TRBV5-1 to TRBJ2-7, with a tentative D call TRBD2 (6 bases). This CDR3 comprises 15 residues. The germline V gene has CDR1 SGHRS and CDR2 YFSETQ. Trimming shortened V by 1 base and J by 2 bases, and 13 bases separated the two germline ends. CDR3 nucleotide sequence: TGCGCCAGCAGCTTGATGGGGGGACGAACCTACGAGCAGTACTTC. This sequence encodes CASSLMGGRTYEQYF.

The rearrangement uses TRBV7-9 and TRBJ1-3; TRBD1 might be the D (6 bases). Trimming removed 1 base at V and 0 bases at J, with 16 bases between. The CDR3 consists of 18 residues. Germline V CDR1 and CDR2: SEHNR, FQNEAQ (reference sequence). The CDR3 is CASSLVPGGPFSGNTIYF. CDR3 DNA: TGTGCCAGCAGCTTAGTGCCTGGGGGGCCCTTCTCTGGAAACACCATATATTTT.

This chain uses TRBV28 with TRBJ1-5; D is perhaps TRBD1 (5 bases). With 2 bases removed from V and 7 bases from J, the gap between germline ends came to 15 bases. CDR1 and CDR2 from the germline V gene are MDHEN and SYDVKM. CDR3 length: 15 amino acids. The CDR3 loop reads CASSLRVGDRQPQHF. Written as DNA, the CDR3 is TGTGCCAGCAGTTTAAGGGTAGGGGATCGGCAGCCCCAGCATTTT.

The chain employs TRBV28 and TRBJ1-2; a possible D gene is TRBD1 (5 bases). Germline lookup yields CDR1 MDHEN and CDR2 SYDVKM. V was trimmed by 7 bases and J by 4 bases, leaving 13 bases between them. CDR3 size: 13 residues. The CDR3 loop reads CASKKGYGYGYTF. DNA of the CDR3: TGTGCCAGCAAAAAGGGGTATGGCTATGGCTACACCTTC.

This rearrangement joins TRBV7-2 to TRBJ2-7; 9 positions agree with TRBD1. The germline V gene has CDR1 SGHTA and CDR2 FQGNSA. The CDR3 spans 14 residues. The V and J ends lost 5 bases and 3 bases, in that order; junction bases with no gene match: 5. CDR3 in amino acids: CASSAGTGHYEQYF. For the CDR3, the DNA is TGTGCCAGCAGCGCGGGGACAGGGCACTACGAGCAGTACTTC.

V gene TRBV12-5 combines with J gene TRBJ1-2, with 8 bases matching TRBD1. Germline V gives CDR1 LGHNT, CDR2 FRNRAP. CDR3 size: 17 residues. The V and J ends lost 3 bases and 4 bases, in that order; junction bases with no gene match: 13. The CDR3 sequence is CASGFNVERDRSYGYTF. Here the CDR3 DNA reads TGTGCTAGTGGTTTCAATGTAGAGCGGGACAGGAGCTATGGCTACACCTTC.

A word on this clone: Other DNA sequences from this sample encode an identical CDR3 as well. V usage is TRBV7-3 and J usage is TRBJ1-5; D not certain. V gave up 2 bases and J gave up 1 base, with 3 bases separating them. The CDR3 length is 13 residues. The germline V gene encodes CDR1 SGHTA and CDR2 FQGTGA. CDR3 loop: CASSLDSNQPQHF. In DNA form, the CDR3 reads TGTGCCAGCAGCTTAGACAGCAATCAGCCCCAGCATTTT.

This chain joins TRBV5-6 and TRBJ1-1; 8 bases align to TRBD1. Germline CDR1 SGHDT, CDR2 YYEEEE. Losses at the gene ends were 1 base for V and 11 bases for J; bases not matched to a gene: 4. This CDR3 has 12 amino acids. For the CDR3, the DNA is TGTGCCAGCAGCTTGCAGGGGGCGCGGGCTTTCTTT. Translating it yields CASSLQGARAFF.

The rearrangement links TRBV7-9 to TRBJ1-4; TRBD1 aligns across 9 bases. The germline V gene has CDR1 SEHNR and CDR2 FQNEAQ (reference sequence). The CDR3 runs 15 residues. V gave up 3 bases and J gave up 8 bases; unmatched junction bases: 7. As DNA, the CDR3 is TGTGCCAGCAGCTTGTACCGGGACAGGGAGGAAAAACTGTTTTTT. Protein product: CASSLYRDREEKLFF.

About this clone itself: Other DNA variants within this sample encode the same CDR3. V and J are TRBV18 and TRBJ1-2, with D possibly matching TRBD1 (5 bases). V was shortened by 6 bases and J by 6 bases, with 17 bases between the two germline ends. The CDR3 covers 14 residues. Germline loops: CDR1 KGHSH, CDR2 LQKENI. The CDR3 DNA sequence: TGTGCCAGCTCCCCCGGGGCCCAGGGTGATGGCTACACCTTC. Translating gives CASSPGAQGDGYTF.

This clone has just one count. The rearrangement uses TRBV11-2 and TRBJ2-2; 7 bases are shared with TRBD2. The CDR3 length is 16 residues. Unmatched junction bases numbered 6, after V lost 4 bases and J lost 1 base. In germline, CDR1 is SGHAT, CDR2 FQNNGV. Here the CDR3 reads CASSSSTSRNTGELFF. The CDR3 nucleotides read TGTGCCAGCAGCTCCTCGACTAGCCGGAACACCGGGGAGCTGTTTTTT.